A single count supports the clone carrying this T cell receptor beta chain. The assay was immunoSEQ multiplex PCR, and TCRdb's table has in-frame clones only and misses some. The repertoire holds approximately 180,000 clones, with roughly 84% as singletons. The CDR3 has 13 amino acids. Germline CDR1 and CDR2: SGDLS and YYNGEE. Trimming took 2 bases from V and 9 from J, leaving 14 bases between them. The sample is drawn from a study of blood T cell repertoires in COVID-19. Whole-study context: The analysed material was cDNA or gDNA that came from T cells, B-cell-depleted T cells, or PBMCs.

V usage is TRBV9 and J usage is TRBJ2-5, with D perhaps matching TRBD2 (5 bases). The TCR comes from a human donor with acute COVID-19. The donor label of this sample is uncertain. The specimen was PBMCs or T cells enriched from blood (not recorded which). The CDR3 DNA reads as TGTGCCAGCAGCGTGCCTGGTATCGGGGCCCAGTACTTC. Translated, it gives CASSVPGIGAQYF.